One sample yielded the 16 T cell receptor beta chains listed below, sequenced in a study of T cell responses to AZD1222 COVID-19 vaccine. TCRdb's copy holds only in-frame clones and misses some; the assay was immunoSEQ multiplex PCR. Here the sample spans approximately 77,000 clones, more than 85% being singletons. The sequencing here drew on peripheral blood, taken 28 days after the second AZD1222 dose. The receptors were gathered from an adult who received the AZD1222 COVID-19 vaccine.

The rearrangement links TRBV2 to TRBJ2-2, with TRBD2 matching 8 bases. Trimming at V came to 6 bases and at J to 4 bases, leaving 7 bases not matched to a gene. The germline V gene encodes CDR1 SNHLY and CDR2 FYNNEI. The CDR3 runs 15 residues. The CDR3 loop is CASRALAGLTGELFF. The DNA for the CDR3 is TGTGCCAGCAGAGCCTTAGCGGGGCTCACCGGGGAGCTGTTTTTT.

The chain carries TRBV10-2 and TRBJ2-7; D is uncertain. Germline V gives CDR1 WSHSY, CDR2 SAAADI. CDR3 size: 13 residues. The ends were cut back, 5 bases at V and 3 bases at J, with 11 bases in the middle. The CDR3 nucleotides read TGCGCCAGCAGTCCCGGGCTTATCTACGAGCAGTACTTC. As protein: CASSPGLIYEQYF.

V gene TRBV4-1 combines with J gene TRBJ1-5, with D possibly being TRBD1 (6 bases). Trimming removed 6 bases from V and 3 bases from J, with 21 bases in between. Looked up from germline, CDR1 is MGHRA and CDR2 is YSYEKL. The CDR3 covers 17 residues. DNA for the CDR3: TGCGCCAGCAGTATCGACGGGGGCAGGGCCATCAATCAGCCCCAGCATTTT. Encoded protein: CASSIDGGRAINQPQHF.

The CDR3 sequence: CASSLDGGDYTGLMEKLFF. The DNA of the CDR3 is TGCGCCAGCAGCTTGGATGGGGGGGACTACACGGGTCTTATGGAAAAACTGTTTTTT. The chain links TRBV5-1 to TRBJ1-4, with D perhaps matching TRBD1 (5 bases). Trimming removed 0 bases from V and 8 bases from J, with 26 bases in between. This CDR3 is 19 amino acids long. Germline-derived CDR1 and CDR2 are SGHRS and YFSETQ.

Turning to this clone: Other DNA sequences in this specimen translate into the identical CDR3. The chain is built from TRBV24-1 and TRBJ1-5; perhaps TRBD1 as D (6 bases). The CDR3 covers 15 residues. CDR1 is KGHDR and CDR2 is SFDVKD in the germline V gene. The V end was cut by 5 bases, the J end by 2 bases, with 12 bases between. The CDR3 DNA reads TGTGCCACCAGTGTTCCAGGGGAGGGCAATCAGCCCCAGCATTTT. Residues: CATSVPGEGNQPQHF.

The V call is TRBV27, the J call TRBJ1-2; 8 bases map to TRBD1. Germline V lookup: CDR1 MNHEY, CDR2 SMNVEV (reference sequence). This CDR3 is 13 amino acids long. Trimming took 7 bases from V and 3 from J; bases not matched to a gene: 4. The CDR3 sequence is CASKDRGDYGYTF. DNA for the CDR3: TGTGCCAGCAAAGACAGGGGTGACTATGGCTACACCTTC.

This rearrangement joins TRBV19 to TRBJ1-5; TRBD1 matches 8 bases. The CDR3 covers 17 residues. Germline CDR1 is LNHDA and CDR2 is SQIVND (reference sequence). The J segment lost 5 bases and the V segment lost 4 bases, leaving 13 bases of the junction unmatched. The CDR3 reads CASSTRTGFGGDQPQHF. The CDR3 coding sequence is TGTGCCAGTAGTACCCGGACAGGGTTTGGTGGAGATCAGCCCCAGCATTTT. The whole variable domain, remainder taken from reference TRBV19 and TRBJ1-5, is DGGITQSPKYLFRKEGQNVTLSCEQNLNHDAMYWYRQDPGQGLRLIYYSQIVNDFQKGDIAEGYSVSREKKESFPLTVTSAQKNPTAFYLCASSTRTGFGGDQPQHFGDGTRLSIL.

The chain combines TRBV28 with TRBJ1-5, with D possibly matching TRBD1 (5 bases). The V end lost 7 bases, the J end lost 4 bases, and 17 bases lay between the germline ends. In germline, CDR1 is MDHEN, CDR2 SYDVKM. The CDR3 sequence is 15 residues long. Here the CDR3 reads CASTSRQSLNQPQHF. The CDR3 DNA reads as TGTGCCAGCACTTCGAGACAGTCCCTAAATCAGCCCCAGCATTTT. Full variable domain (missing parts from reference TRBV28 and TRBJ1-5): DVKVTQSSRYLVKRTGEKVFLECVQDMDHENMFWYRQDPGLGLRLIYFSYDVKMKEKGDIPEGYSVSREKKERFSLILESASTNQTSMYLCASTSRQSLNQPQHFGDGTRLSIL.

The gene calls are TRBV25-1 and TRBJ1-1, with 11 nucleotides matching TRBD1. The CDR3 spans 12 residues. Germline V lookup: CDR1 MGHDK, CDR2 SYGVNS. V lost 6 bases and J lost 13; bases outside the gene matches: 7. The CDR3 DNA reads TGTGCCAGCAGCTACGGACAGGGGGCCGGTTTCTTT. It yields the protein CASSYGQGAGFF. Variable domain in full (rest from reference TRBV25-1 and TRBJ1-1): EADIYQTPRYLVIGTGKKITLECSQTMGHDKMYWYQQDPGMELHLIHYSYGVNSTEKGDLSSESTVSRIRTEHFPLTLESARPSHTSQYLCASSYGQGAGFFGQGTRLTVV.

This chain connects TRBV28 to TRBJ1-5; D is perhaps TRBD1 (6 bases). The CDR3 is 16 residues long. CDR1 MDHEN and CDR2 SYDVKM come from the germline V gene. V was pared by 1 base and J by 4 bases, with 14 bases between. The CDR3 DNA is TGTGCCAGCAGTTTATCGCCAGGGGCGAGGAATCAGCCCCAGCATTTT. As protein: CASSLSPGARNQPQHF.

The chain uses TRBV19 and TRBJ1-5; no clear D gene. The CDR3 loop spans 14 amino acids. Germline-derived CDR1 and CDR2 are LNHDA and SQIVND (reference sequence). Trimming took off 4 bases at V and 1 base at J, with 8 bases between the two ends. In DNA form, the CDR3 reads TGTGCCAGTAGTACGGGGATGAGCAATCAGCCCCAGCATTTT. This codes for CASSTGMSNQPQHF.

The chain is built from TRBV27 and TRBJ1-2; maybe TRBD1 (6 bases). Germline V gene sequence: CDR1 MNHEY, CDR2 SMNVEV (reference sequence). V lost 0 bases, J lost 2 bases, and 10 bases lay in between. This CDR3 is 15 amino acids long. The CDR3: CASSLSGTPNYGYTF. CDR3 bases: TGTGCCAGCAGTTTATCCGGGACACCGAACTATGGCTACACCTTC.

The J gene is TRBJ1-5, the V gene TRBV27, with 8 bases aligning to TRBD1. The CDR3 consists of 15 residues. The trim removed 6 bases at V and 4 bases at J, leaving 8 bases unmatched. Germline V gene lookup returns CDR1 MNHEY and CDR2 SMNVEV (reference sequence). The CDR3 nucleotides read TGTGCCAGCAGCCTAACAGGGGGACGAAATCAGCCCCAGCATTTT. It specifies CASSLTGGRNQPQHF.

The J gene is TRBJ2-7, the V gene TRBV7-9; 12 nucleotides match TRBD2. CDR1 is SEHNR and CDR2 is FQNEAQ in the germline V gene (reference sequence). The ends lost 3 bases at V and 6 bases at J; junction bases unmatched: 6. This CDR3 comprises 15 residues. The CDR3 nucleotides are TGTGCCAGCAGCTTCGGACTAGCGGGATCTGCCGAGCAGTACTTC. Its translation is CASSFGLAGSAEQYF.

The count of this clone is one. The CDR3 loop is CTSSQGGTGLGRTNEKLFF. The CDR3, as DNA: TGCACCAGCAGCCAAGGGGGTACAGGGTTAGGTCGAACTAATGAAAAACTGTTTTTT. The chain couples TRBV1 to TRBJ1-4; the table's D gene call, TRBD1, was not cross checked with the DNA. TRBV1 is flagged as a pseudogene. The CDR3 totals 19 residues.

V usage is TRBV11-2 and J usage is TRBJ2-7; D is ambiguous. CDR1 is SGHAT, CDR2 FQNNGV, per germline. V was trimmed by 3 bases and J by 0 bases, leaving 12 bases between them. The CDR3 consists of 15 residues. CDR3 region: CASSFGLAHSYEQYF. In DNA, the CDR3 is TGTGCCAGCAGCTTTGGGTTGGCCCACTCCTACGAGCAGTACTTC.